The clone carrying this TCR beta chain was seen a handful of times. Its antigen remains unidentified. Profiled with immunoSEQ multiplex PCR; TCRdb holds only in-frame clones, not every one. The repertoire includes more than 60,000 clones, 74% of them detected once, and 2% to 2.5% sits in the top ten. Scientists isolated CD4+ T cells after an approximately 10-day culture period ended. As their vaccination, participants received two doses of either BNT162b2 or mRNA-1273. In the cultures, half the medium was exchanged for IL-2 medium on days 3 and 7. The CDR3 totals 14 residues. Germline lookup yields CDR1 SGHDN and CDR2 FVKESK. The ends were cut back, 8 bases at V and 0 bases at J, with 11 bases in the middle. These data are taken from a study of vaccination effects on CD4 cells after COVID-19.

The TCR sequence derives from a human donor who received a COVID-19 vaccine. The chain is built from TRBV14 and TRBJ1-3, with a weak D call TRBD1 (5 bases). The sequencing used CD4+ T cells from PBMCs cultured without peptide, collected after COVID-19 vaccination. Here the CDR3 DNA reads TGTGCCAGCGCCGGACAAGTCTCTGGAAACACCATATATTTT. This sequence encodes CASAGQVSGNTIYF.